These 5 T cell receptor beta chains were all obtained from the same sample, sequenced in a study of CD8+CD57+ T cells in acquired aplastic anemia (dated by TCRdb to between 2017 and 2018). For sequencing, an Illumina HiSeq 2000 was employed. TCR beta VDJ combination and CDR3 sequence profiling used genomic DNA as the template. TCRdb redid the processing of the public reads, applying fastp at Q25 and MiXCR, and retained in-frame beta chains. Duplicate CDR3 protein sequences are folded into a single record with the most common DNA and genes. The sample has approximately 170,000 distinct CDR3 sequences on record, around 60% of them singletons. Under 50% of the sample belongs to the ten largest clones. What was sequenced was sorted CD4+, CD8+, or CD8+CD57+ T cells (not recorded which) from PBMCs. The receptors shown here come from a human donor in good health.

This sequence joins TRBV7-2 and TRBJ2-5; D might be TRBD1 or TRBD2, each matching 5 bases. Trimming removed 5 bases from V and 4 bases from J, with 14 bases in between. In germline, CDR1 is SGHTA, CDR2 FQGNSA. This CDR3 has 14 residues. The chain's CDR3 is CASSRYGTRETQYF. In nucleotides, the CDR3 is TGTGCCAGCAGCCGTTACGGGACGAGAGAGACCCAGTACTTC.

DNA of the CDR3: TGCAGTGCTAGAGGTCCGGGGGACAAGCGGGGGTCCTACGAGCAGTACTTC. This sequence encodes CSARGPGDKRGSYEQYF. This chain links TRBV20-1 with TRBJ2-7; 8 bases are shared with TRBD2. The CDR3 is 17 amino acids. Germline V gene data show CDR1 as DFQATT and CDR2 as SNEGSKA (reference sequence). J lost 1 base, V lost 1 base, and 12 bases had no gene match.

This clonotype was counted a single time. The chain couples TRBV20-1 to TRBJ1-2; 7 bases align to TRBD1. Germline V gene sequence: CDR1 DFQATT, CDR2 SNEGSKA (reference sequence). The J segment lost 1 base and the V segment lost 2 bases, leaving 7 bases of the junction unmatched. The CDR3 totals 15 residues. In DNA form, the CDR3 reads TGCAGTGCTAGACCACAGGGGACCATTAACTATGGCTACACCTTC. It translates to CSARPQGTINYGYTF.

The gene calls are TRBV19 and TRBJ2-7; a weak D match, TRBD1 (6 bases). V lost 9 bases to trimming and J lost 2 bases, with 14 bases between them. This CDR3 is 13 amino acids long. The germline CDR1 and CDR2 sequences are LNHDA and SQIVND (reference sequence). The DNA for the CDR3 is TGTGCCAGCAATGTACAGGGCACCTACGAGCAGTACTTC. Its translation: CASNVQGTYEQYF.

The V call is TRBV19, the J call TRBJ1-6; D call uncertain. V was clipped by 4 bases and J by 8 bases, with 12 bases between them. CDR1 and CDR2 (germline): LNHDA, SQIVND (reference sequence). The CDR3 sequence is 14 residues long. In DNA form, the CDR3 reads TGTGCCAGTAGTACGGGGAGGAGGGATTCACCCCTCCACTTT. It translates to CASSTGRRDSPLHF.